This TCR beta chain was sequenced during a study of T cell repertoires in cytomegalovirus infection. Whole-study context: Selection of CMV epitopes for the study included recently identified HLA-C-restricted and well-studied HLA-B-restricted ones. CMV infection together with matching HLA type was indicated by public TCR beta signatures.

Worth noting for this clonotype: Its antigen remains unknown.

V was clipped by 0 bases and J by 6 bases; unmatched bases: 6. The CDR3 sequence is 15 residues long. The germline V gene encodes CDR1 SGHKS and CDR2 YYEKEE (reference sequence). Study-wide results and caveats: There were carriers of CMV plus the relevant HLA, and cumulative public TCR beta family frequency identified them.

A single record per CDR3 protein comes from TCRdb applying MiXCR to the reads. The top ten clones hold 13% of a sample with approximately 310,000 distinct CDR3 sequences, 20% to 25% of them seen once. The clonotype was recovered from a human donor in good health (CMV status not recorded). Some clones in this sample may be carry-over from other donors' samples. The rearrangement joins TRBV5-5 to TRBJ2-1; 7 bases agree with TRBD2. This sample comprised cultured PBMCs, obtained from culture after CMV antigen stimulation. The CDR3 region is CASSLVLGGANEQFF. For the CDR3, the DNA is TGTGCCAGCAGCTTGGTTCTGGGAGGGGCCAATGAGCAGTTCTTC. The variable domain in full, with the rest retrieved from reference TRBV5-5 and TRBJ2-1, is DAGVTQSPTHLIKTRGQQVTLRCSPISGHKSVSWYQQVLGQGPQFIFQYYEKEERGRGNFPDRFSARQFPNYSSELNVNALLLGDSALYLCASSLVLGGANEQFFGPGTRLTVL.